Below are 9 T cell receptor beta chains sequenced from a single sample in a study of blood T cell repertoires in COVID-19 (dated by TCRdb to the early 2020s). Receptor amplification or capture employed the immunoSEQ multiplex PCR assay. Imported from immuneACCESS, the table was reduced by TCRdb to in-frame sequences with V and J called. These copies leave out some clones; in studies compared against another copy, an unresolved V gene accounts for under half, and the cause of the remainder is not known. Across this sample there are approximately 220,000 clones, with more than 75% seen only once. The top ten clones comprise 6.5% to 8.5% of the sample. Input material: PBMCs or T cells enriched from blood (not recorded which). All receptors derive from a woman aged 40 to 49 with acute COVID-19.

The genes are TRBV6-5 and TRBJ1-2; D gene uncertain. Per germline, CDR1 MNHEY and CDR2 SVGAGI. V was pared by 7 bases and J by 6 bases, with 12 bases between. The CDR3 is made up of 12 amino acids. The CDR3 DNA follows: TGTGCCAGCACTTCCCGGAGGGATGGCTACACCTTC. Protein: CASTSRRDGYTF.

The V gene is TRBV2, the J gene TRBJ2-3, with 8 bases aligning to TRBD2. This CDR3 region has 16 residues. CDR1 and CDR2 from the germline V gene are SNHLY and FYNNEI. The V and J ends lost 5 bases and 2 bases, in that order; junction bases with no gene match: 9. The CDR3 sequence is CASSRRSGGHTDTQYF. The CDR3 nucleotides are TGTGCCAGCAGTCGGAGAAGCGGGGGTCACACAGATACGCAGTATTTT.

The chain recombines TRBV15 with TRBJ2-6; the match to TRBD1 covers 11 bases. CDR3 length equals 19 residues. CDR1 is LNHNV, CDR2 YYDKDF, per germline (reference sequence). Trimming took 1 base from V and 0 from J; bases not matched to a gene: 5. The CDR3 nucleotides read TGTGCCACCAGCAGAGGGACAGGGGGCCTATCCTCTGGGGCCAACGTCCTGACTTTC. Its translation: CATSRGTGGLSSGANVLTF.

V is TRBV29-1 and J is TRBJ2-5, with unresolved D. This CDR3 comprises 11 residues. Germline values: CDR1 SQVTM, CDR2 ANQGSEA. V was trimmed by 5 bases and J by 1 base, leaving 5 bases between them. The CDR3 sequence: CSVQVQETQYF. DNA for the CDR3: TGCAGCGTTCAGGTCCAAGAGACCCAGTACTTC.

The chain recombines TRBV6-5 with TRBJ2-1; 11 positions match TRBD2. V was clipped by 2 bases and J by 8 bases; unmatched bases: 5. The CDR3 runs 15 residues. Per the germline V gene, CDR1 is MNHEY and CDR2 is SVGAGI. In nucleotides, the CDR3 is TGTGCCAGCAGTTACCCTAGCGGGAGGACGGATGAGCAGTTCTTC. It translates to CASSYPSGRTDEQFF.

CDR3 sequence (DNA): TGTGCCAGCAGTTTCCGGGACAGCTACGAGCAGTACTTC. Protein: CASSFRDSYEQYF. The V call is TRBV12-3 or TRBV12-4, the J call TRBJ2-7, with 7 bases matching TRBD1. J lost 3 bases, V lost 3 bases, and 2 bases had no gene match. CDR3 size: 13 residues.

The V call is TRBV29-1, the J call TRBJ1-5; TRBD1 matches 10 bases. Losses at the gene ends were 5 bases for V and 7 bases for J; bases not matched to a gene: 5. CDR1 SQVTM and CDR2 ANQGSEA come from the germline V gene. The CDR3 runs 13 residues. DNA of the CDR3: TGCAGCGTTTCGGACAGGGGGGACCAGCCCCAGCATTTT. Residues: CSVSDRGDQPQHF.

The chain has TRBV28 and TRBJ2-2, with D tentatively TRBD2 (6 bases). With 3 bases removed from V and 5 bases from J, the gap between germline ends came to 7 bases. Looked up from germline, CDR1 is MDHEN and CDR2 is SYDVKM. The CDR3 length is 13 residues. CDR3 sequence reads: CASSFGRTGELFF. The CDR3, as DNA: TGTGCCAGCAGTTTCGGGAGAACCGGGGAGCTGTTTTTT.

Notes on this clone: Other nucleotide sequences in the sample specify the same CDR3. The CDR3 loop is CASSRTGSTDTQYF. CDR3 DNA: TGTGCCAGCAGCCGGACAGGATCCACAGATACGCAGTATTTT. V usage is TRBV6-5 and J usage is TRBJ2-3, with TRBD1 matching 7 bases. Germline CDR1 MNHEY, CDR2 SVGAGI. The CDR3 is made up of 14 amino acids. The V segment lost 6 bases and the J segment 2 bases; nucleotides outside the gene matches: 5.